This TCR beta chain was retrieved from a study of PD-1 blockade in mismatch repair-deficient tumors. Overall study context: All were previously treated, progressing patients with some twelve mismatch repair-deficient cancer types. Regarding the study as a whole: Tumor-resident clones, often absent from pretreatment blood, expanded after pembrolizumab and then contracted.

The data were produced by immunoSEQ multiplex PCR, yet TCRdb's version contains in-frame clones alone and is incomplete. The sample shows 40,000 or so clones, 80% to 85% of them seen only once. This clone showed up just a few times. Its antigen is not known. A few pembrolizumab responders had their TCRs sequenced. Trimming removed 1 base from V and 2 bases from J; junction bases left unmatched: 5. CDR1 is SGHRS, CDR2 YFSETQ, per germline. There are 15 residues in the CDR3. This sequence joins TRBV5-1 and TRBJ2-7, with 8 positions matching TRBD2. The input for sequencing was PBMCs, taken 38 to 40 weeks after starting pembrolizumab. The origin of this receptor is an adult with mismatch repair-deficient cancer. CDR3 amino acids: CASSLLSGGPYEQYF. CDR3 sequence (DNA): TGCGCCAGCAGCTTGTTGTCGGGAGGGCCCTACGAGCAGTACTTC.